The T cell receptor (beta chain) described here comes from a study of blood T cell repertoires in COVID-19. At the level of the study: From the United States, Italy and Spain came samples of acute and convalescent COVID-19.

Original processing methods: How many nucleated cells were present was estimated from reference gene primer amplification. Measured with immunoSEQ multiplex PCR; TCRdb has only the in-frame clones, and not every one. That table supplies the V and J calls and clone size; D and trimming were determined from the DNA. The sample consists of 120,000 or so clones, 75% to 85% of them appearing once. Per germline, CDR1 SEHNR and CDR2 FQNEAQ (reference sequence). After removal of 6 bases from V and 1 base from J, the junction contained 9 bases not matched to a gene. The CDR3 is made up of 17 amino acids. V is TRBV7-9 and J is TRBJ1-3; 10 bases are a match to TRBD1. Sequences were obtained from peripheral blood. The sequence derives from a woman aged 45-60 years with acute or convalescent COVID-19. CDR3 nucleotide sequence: TGTGCCAGCAGTCCGGGACAGGGGTATGGGTCTGGAAACACCATATATTTT. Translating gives CASSPGQGYGSGNTIYF.